A single sample gave rise to the 29 T cell receptor beta chains below, sequenced in a study of blood T cell repertoires in COVID-19. Some clones are missing from TCRdb's copy, which holds only in-frame ones; the method was immunoSEQ multiplex PCR. This table has roughly 300,000 clones, about 88% appearing once. The sample consisted of PBMCs or T cells enriched from blood (not recorded which). All receptors come from a woman aged 25-40 years who had recovered from COVID-19.

The V gene is TRBV6-5, the J gene TRBJ2-7; 10 bases are a match to TRBD1. V dropped 0 bases and J dropped 7; count of bases not matched to a gene: 9. CDR3 length: 16 residues. Germline CDR1 and CDR2: MNHEY and SVGAGI. DNA of the CDR3: TGTGCCAGCAGTTACTCCCCCGGGACAGGGGAGGGAGAGCAGTACTTC. Residues: CASSYSPGTGEGEQYF.

This clone was observed a handful of times. The V gene is TRBV28, the J gene TRBJ1-4; maybe TRBD1 (6 bases). The germline V and J ends were trimmed by 8 bases and 7 bases, with 17 bases remaining between them. Germline CDR1 reads MDHEN; CDR2 reads SYDVKM. This CDR3 has 14 amino acids. The CDR3 nucleotides are TGTGCCAGCGGGGCACAGGGTGAAGGTGAAAAACTGTTTTTT. Its protein is CASGAQGEGEKLFF.

V usage is TRBV7-2 and J usage is TRBJ1-1; 7 nucleotides match TRBD1. The germline V gene has CDR1 SGHTA and CDR2 FQGNSA. CDR3 length equals 14 residues. J gave up 3 bases and V 5 bases, and 6 bases lay outside the gene matches. CDR3 loop: CASSPRGSYTEAFF. Written as DNA, the CDR3 is TGTGCCAGCAGCCCCAGGGGGAGTTACACTGAAGCTTTCTTT.

The chain employs TRBV7-2 and TRBJ1-1, with 10 bases identical to TRBD1. This CDR3 has 14 amino acids. J lost 4 bases, V lost 3 bases, and 2 bases had no gene match. Looked up from germline, CDR1 is SGHTA and CDR2 is FQGNSA. This chain's CDR3 is CASSLDRGSTEAFF. CDR3 DNA: TGTGCCAGCAGCTTGGACAGGGGGAGCACTGAAGCTTTCTTT.

The rearrangement links TRBV9 to TRBJ1-5; TRBD1 matches 7 bases. The length of the CDR3 is 13 residues. V dropped 4 bases and J dropped 6; count of bases not matched to a gene: 4. Germline assignment: CDR1 SGDLS and CDR2 YYNGEE. The CDR3 reads CASSPGGFQPQHF. The CDR3 DNA is TGTGCCAGCAGCCCAGGGGGGTTTCAGCCCCAGCATTTT.

The genes are TRBV7-6 and TRBJ2-2; D gene ambiguous. The CDR3 has 15 amino acids. V lost 1 base, J lost 1 base, and 7 bases lay in between. The germline gives CDR1 SGHVS, CDR2 FNYEAQ. As DNA, the CDR3 is TGTGCCAGCAGCTTAGACGTCAGGAACACCGGGGAGCTGTTTTTT. Translating it yields CASSLDVRNTGELFF.

This clone was counted a single time. The J gene is TRBJ2-2, the V gene TRBV6-2 or TRBV6-3, with 10 positions matching TRBD1. The CDR3 has 18 amino acids. In germline, CDR1 is MNHEY, CDR2 SVGEGT. Losses at the gene ends were 2 bases for V and 0 bases for J; bases not matched to a gene: 6. In DNA form, the CDR3 reads TGTGCCAGCAGTTACGAATTGGGACAGGGGACGAACACCGGGGAGCTGTTTTTT. Protein product: CASSYELGQGTNTGELFF.

The J gene is TRBJ2-3, the V gene TRBV6-5, with a tentative D call TRBD1 (6 bases). In germline, CDR1 is MNHEY, CDR2 SVGAGI. The CDR3 has 14 residues. Trimming took 2 bases from V and 2 from J, leaving 8 bases between them. The CDR3 reads CASSYRGNTDTQYF. CDR3 sequence (DNA): TGTGCCAGCAGTTACAGGGGGAACACAGATACGCAGTATTTT.

The chain couples TRBV19 to TRBJ1-6; 8 bases agree with TRBD1. Germline CDR1 LNHDA, CDR2 SQIVND (reference sequence). J gave up 10 bases and V 5 bases, and 4 bases lay outside the gene matches. The CDR3 has 13 residues. The CDR3 sequence: CASSDRGGSPLHF. The CDR3 region has the DNA TGTGCCAGTAGTGACAGGGGTGGGTCACCCCTCCACTTT.

The chain joins TRBV5-1 to TRBJ2-7; D gene uncertain. Germline V gene data show CDR1 as SGHRS and CDR2 as YFSETQ. This CDR3 is 13 amino acids long. V lost 0 bases and J lost 1, with 5 bases in between. As DNA, the CDR3 is TGCGCCAGCAGCTTGGGGGCGTCCTACGAGCAGTACTTC. Its protein is CASSLGASYEQYF.

A word on this clone: Other nucleotide sequences in the sample specify the same CDR3. This chain connects TRBV19 to TRBJ2-7; a possible D gene is TRBD2 (6 bases). V was clipped by 5 bases and J by 4 bases, with 9 bases between them. Germline V gene lookup returns CDR1 LNHDA and CDR2 SQIVND (reference sequence). The CDR3 consists of 12 residues. The CDR3 nucleotides read TGTGCCAGTAGTCCTGGGGGGTACGAGCAGTACTTC. It is translated as CASSPGGYEQYF. Using reference TRBV19 and TRBJ2-7 for the parts outside the CDR3, the full variable domain is DGGITQSPKYLFRKEGQNVTLSCEQNLNHDAMYWYRQDPGQGLRLIYYSQIVNDFQKGDIAEGYSVSREKKESFPLTVTSAQKNPTAFYLCASSPGGYEQYFGPGTRLTVT.

The rearrangement links TRBV4-2 to TRBJ1-2; tentatively, D is TRBD1 (6 bases). The CDR3 totals 13 residues. Trimming shortened V by 4 bases and J by 8 bases, and 14 bases separated the two germline ends. Per germline, CDR1 LGHNA and CDR2 YNFKEQ. As DNA, the CDR3 is TGTGCCAGCAGCCCGGGGGGCGCGTACGGCTACACCTTC. This sequence encodes CASSPGGAYGYTF.

Remarks on this clone: Distinct nucleotide sequences in the sample also encode this CDR3. The chain has TRBV6-5 and TRBJ1-3; D possibly corresponds to TRBD1 (6 bases). Trimming stripped 5 bases from V and 8 bases from J, with 19 bases between. Germline assignment: CDR1 MNHEY and CDR2 SVGAGI. The CDR3 runs 15 residues. The CDR3 loop reads CASSRQDRAGDTIYF. For the CDR3, the DNA is TGTGCCAGCAGTCGACAGGACCGGGCTGGGGACACCATATATTTT.

J is TRBJ1-1 and V is TRBV5-4; 7 bases match TRBD1. The CDR3 is 14 amino acids. Germline V gene data show CDR1 as SGHNT and CDR2 as YYREEE (reference sequence). Trimming took 4 bases from V and 4 from J; bases not matched to a gene: 7. DNA for the CDR3: TGTGCCAGCAGCACCTCGACAGGGCGCACTGAAGCTTTCTTT. This codes for CASSTSTGRTEAFF.

This rearrangement joins TRBV27 to TRBJ1-2; 9 bases agree with TRBD1. The V segment lost 2 bases and the J segment 5 bases; nucleotides outside the gene matches: 6. The CDR3 has 15 amino acids. CDR1 MNHEY and CDR2 SMNVEV come from the germline V gene (reference sequence). Here the CDR3 reads CASSLVGQGGYGYTF. The DNA of the CDR3 is TGTGCCAGCAGTTTAGTGGGACAGGGAGGATATGGCTACACCTTC.

This clone was recorded once. V is TRBV5-1 and J is TRBJ2-7; D is ambiguous. Germline V lookup: CDR1 SGHRS, CDR2 YFSETQ. This CDR3 has 14 amino acids. The germline V and J ends were trimmed by 1 base and 0 bases, with 8 bases remaining between them. This CDR3 reads CASSLSPYSYEQYF. The DNA of the CDR3 is TGCGCCAGCAGCTTGAGTCCCTACTCCTACGAGCAGTACTTC.

The J gene is TRBJ2-7, the V gene TRBV9, with a tentative D call TRBD1 (5 bases). Trimming cost V 0 bases and J 6 bases, with 19 bases left between them. Germline lookup yields CDR1 SGDLS and CDR2 YYNGEE. The CDR3 runs 16 residues. CDR3 sequence: CASSVDPQGGILEQYF. The CDR3 nucleotides are TGTGCCAGCAGCGTAGACCCCCAGGGTGGGATTCTCGAGCAGTACTTC. The complete variable domain, with remaining parts taken from reference TRBV9 and TRBJ2-7, reads DSGVTQTPKHLITATGQRVTLRCSPRSGDLSVYWYQQSLDQGLQFLIQYYNGEERAKGNILERFSAQQFPDLHSELNLSSLELGDSALYFCASSVDPQGGILEQYFGPGTRLTVT.

The J gene is TRBJ2-5, the V gene TRBV7-2; 8 bases agree with TRBD2. Germline V gene data show CDR1 as SGHTA and CDR2 as FQGNSA. The ends lost 3 bases at V and 0 bases at J; junction bases unmatched: 3. The CDR3 loop spans 15 amino acids. The CDR3 loop is CASSFQRGNQETQYF. The CDR3 nucleotides read TGTGCCAGCAGCTTCCAGCGGGGGAACCAAGAGACCCAGTACTTC.

The V gene is TRBV6-2 or TRBV6-3, the J gene TRBJ1-5; D possibly corresponds to TRBD1 (6 bases). Between the trimmed V and J ends, which lost 2 bases and 7 bases, there was a span of 12 bases. CDR3 size: 14 residues. Germline V lookup: CDR1 MNHEY, CDR2 SVGEGT. The CDR3 DNA reads TGTGCCAGCAGTTACCCCAGGGGCGGACAGCCCCAGCATTTT. It codes for CASSYPRGGQPQHF.

V and J are TRBV25-1 and TRBJ2-7; D is unresolved. Germline-derived CDR1 and CDR2 are MGHDK and SYGVNS. Deletions cut 5 bases from V and 3 bases from J, with 5 bases between. The CDR3 totals 11 residues. In nucleotides, the CDR3 is TGTGCCAGCAGTCTAATCTACGAGCAGTACTTC. Its protein product is CASSLIYEQYF.

The rearrangement links TRBV5-5 to TRBJ2-7; D is possibly TRBD1 (5 bases). There are 14 residues in the CDR3. Between the trimmed V and J ends, which lost 0 bases and 2 bases, there was a span of 9 bases. Germline-derived CDR1 and CDR2 are SGHKS and YYEKEE (reference sequence). The CDR3 reads CASSLGRATYEQYF. CDR3 bases: TGTGCCAGCAGCTTGGGCAGGGCCACCTACGAGCAGTACTTC. Full variable domain (remainder filled in from reference TRBV5-5 and TRBJ2-7): DAGVTQSPTHLIKTRGQQVTLRCSPISGHKSVSWYQQVLGQGPQFIFQYYEKEERGRGNFPDRFSARQFPNYSSELNVNALLLGDSALYLCASSLGRATYEQYFGPGTRLTVT.

The V gene is TRBV7-6, the J gene TRBJ2-5; 11 bases are a match to TRBD2. The CDR3 runs to 16 residues. Germline loops: CDR1 SGHVS, CDR2 FNYEAQ. With 6 bases clipped from V and 0 bases from J, the junction kept 6 bases outside the gene matches. The CDR3 DNA reads as TGTGCCAGCAGTGGGACTAGCGGTAACTACCAAGAGACCCAGTACTTC. This codes for CASSGTSGNYQETQYF. The variable domain in full, with the rest retrieved from reference TRBV7-6 and TRBJ2-5, is GAGVSQSPRYKVTKRGQDVALRCDPISGHVSLYWYRQALGQGPEFLTYFNYEAQQDKSGLPNDRFSAERPEGSISTLTIQRTEQRDSAMYRCASSGTSGNYQETQYFGPGTRLLVL.

The V call is TRBV2, the J call TRBJ2-7, with 8 nucleotides matching TRBD2. Per the germline V gene, CDR1 is SNHLY and CDR2 is FYNNEI. The CDR3 runs to 13 residues. J lost 5 bases, V lost 6 bases, and 6 bases had no gene match. This chain's CDR3 is CASRAGTRNEQYF. DNA for the CDR3: TGTGCCAGCAGGGCCGGGACTAGGAACGAGCAGTACTTC.

In this sample, this clone turned up a few times. The chain combines TRBV28 with TRBJ2-7; 10 bases line up with TRBD1. J lost 0 bases, V lost 4 bases, and 9 bases had no gene match. The CDR3 extends over 17 amino acids. Germline lookup yields CDR1 MDHEN and CDR2 SYDVKM. The CDR3 DNA sequence: TGTGCCAGCAGTTCCGGGACAGGGGCCCCGAGCTCCTACGAGCAGTACTTC. This gives the protein CASSSGTGAPSSYEQYF. The full variable domain, in which reference TRBV28 and TRBJ2-7 provide the parts outside the CDR3, is DVKVTQSSRYLVKRTGEKVFLECVQDMDHENMFWYRQDPGLGLRLIYFSYDVKMKEKGDIPEGYSVSREKKERFSLILESASTNQTSMYLCASSSGTGAPSSYEQYFGPGTRLTVT.

The sample holds a few counts of this clone. This chain joins TRBV2 and TRBJ1-2, with 9 nucleotides matching TRBD1. The V segment lost 6 bases and the J segment 5 bases; nucleotides outside the gene matches: 7. Germline-derived CDR1 and CDR2 are SNHLY and FYNNEI. The CDR3 contains 14 residues. The CDR3, as DNA: TGTGCCAGCAGGACCACAGGGGGCGCTTATGGCTACACCTTC. It yields the protein CASRTTGGAYGYTF.

The chain employs TRBV18 and TRBJ1-2; the match to TRBD1 covers 8 bases. V lost 3 bases, J lost 2 bases, and 11 bases stayed unmatched. The CDR3 is made up of 17 amino acids. CDR1 is KGHSH, CDR2 LQKENI, per germline. CDR3 region: CASSPLWRDRTNYGYTF. CDR3 nucleotides: TGTGCCAGCTCACCCCTGTGGCGGGACAGGACCAACTATGGCTACACCTTC.

J is TRBJ1-1 and V is TRBV5-1, with D perhaps TRBD1 (5 bases). CDR3 size: 15 residues. V dropped 0 bases and J dropped 4 bases, with 13 bases sitting between them. Germline V gives CDR1 SGHRS, CDR2 YFSETQ. DNA of the CDR3: TGCGCCAGCAGCTTGGAAGGGGTAATCGGCACTGAAGCTTTCTTT. This gives the protein CASSLEGVIGTEAFF.

The V call is TRBV28, the J call TRBJ2-3; 8 bases align to TRBD1. V shed 5 bases and J 0 bases; nucleotides not matched to a gene: 4. The germline CDR1 and CDR2 sequences are MDHEN and SYDVKM. The CDR3 sequence is 15 residues long. CDR3: CASSPDRASTDTQYF. The CDR3 DNA sequence: TGTGCCAGCAGTCCGGACAGGGCGAGCACAGATACGCAGTATTTT.

This clone was recorded once. This sequence joins TRBV7-9 and TRBJ1-4, with D perhaps TRBD1 (5 bases). V lost 0 bases and J 7 bases, leaving 12 bases between the germline ends. This CDR3 comprises 15 residues. CDR1 and CDR2 from the germline V gene are SEHNR and FQNEAQ (reference sequence). CDR3 in amino acids: CASSLAPRGGEKLFF. The CDR3 DNA is TGTGCCAGCAGCTTAGCCCCACGGGGGGGTGAAAAACTGTTTTTT.